What follows are 30 T cell receptor beta chains derived from one specimen sequenced in a study of shared T cell receptors in the human thymus. Profiled with immunoSEQ multiplex PCR; TCRdb holds only in-frame clones, not every one. This table has hundreds of thousands of clones, about 90% appearing once. These data were also reused for a study on human thymus T cells.

The sequencing input was thymocytes. Receptors originate from a boy in the first two years of life with a congenital heart defect.

The CDR3 DNA reads TGTGCCAGCAGTTTCGACAGGGAGCACTCTAATGAAAAACTGTTTTTT. It specifies CASSFDREHSNEKLFF. V usage is TRBV27 and J usage is TRBJ1-4; the match to TRBD1 covers 7 bases. With 3 bases clipped from V and 3 bases from J, the junction kept 7 bases outside the gene matches. The CDR3 covers 16 residues. Per the germline V gene, CDR1 is MNHEY and CDR2 is SMNVEV (reference sequence).

This clone was counted a few times. The CDR3 nucleotides are TGCGCCAGCAGCTTGAGTGACTCTGAAGCTTTCTTT. It codes for CASSLSDSEAFF. The chain has TRBV5-1 and TRBJ1-1; D gene ambiguous. V was cut by 1 base and J by 6 bases, with 7 bases left in between. The CDR3 spans 12 residues. From germline, CDR1 is SGHRS and CDR2 YFSETQ. Supplemented by reference TRBV5-1 and TRBJ1-1, the full variable domain reads KAGVTQTPRYLIKTRGQQVTLSCSPISGHRSVSWYQQTPGQGLQFLFEYFSETQRNKGNFPGRFSGRQFSNSRSEMNVSTLELGDSALYLCASSLSDSEAFFGQGTRLTVV.

The gene calls are TRBV25-1 and TRBJ2-7; the match to TRBD2 covers 8 bases. Germline-derived CDR1 and CDR2 are MGHDK and SYGVNS. This CDR3 is built from 15 residues. V trimming: 4 bases; J trimming: 2 bases; junction bases outside the gene matches: 7. The DNA of the CDR3 is TGTGCCAGCAGTGGCCCGAAAGCGGGAGCCTACGAGCAGTACTTC. It yields the protein CASSGPKAGAYEQYF.

This chain joins TRBV6-1 and TRBJ1-3; D not resolved. V was clipped by 1 base and J by 3 bases, with 4 bases between them. This CDR3 spans 13 amino acids. From germline, CDR1 is MNHNS and CDR2 SASEGT. CDR3 protein: CASSEVYGNTIYF. The CDR3, as DNA: TGTGCCAGCAGTGAAGTGTATGGAAACACCATATATTTT.

The chain combines TRBV5-1 with TRBJ1-1; D might be TRBD1 (5 bases). V lost 4 bases and J 2 bases, leaving 18 bases between the germline ends. The CDR3 sequence is 16 residues long. The germline V gene has CDR1 SGHRS and CDR2 YFSETQ. The CDR3 loop reads CASSPAAQGGNTEAFF. The DNA of the CDR3 is TGCGCCAGCAGCCCCGCGGCGCAGGGAGGAAACACTGAAGCTTTCTTT.

There are a few counts of this clone. This chain links TRBV15 with TRBJ2-5, with a weak D call TRBD2 (5 bases). Trimming removed 4 bases at V and 0 bases at J, with 9 bases between. In germline, CDR1 is LNHNV, CDR2 YYDKDF (reference sequence). The CDR3 runs 14 residues. The CDR3 DNA follows: TGTGCCACCAGCACCTGGACTGACCAAGAGACCCAGTACTTC. This sequence encodes CATSTWTDQETQYF.

The chain has TRBV19 and TRBJ1-6; D unclear. V lost 6 bases, J lost 6 bases, and 6 bases lay in between. This CDR3 is built from 12 residues. Germline V gives CDR1 LNHDA, CDR2 SQIVND (reference sequence). The CDR3 DNA follows: TGTGCCAGTAGCCCGGGTAATTCACCCCTCCACTTT. As protein: CASSPGNSPLHF.

J is TRBJ2-3 and V is TRBV2; D not certain. Germline loops: CDR1 SNHLY, CDR2 FYNNEI. CDR3 length: 15 amino acids. Trimming stripped 3 bases from V and 1 base from J, with 11 bases between. Written as DNA, the CDR3 is TGTGCCAGCAGTGAGTGGGCGATCGGCACAGATACGCAGTATTTT. It is translated as CASSEWAIGTDTQYF. Combining the CDR3 with reference TRBV2 and TRBJ2-3 gives the whole variable domain EPEVTQTPSHQVTQMGQEVILRCVPISNHLYFYWYRQILGQKVEFLVSFYNNEISEKSEIFDDQFSVERPDGSNFTLKIRSTKLEDSAMYFCASSEWAIGTDTQYFGPGTRLTVL.

This clone was picked up one time. The V and J genes are TRBV4-1 and TRBJ2-2; TRBD2 matches 11 bases. CDR1 is MGHRA, CDR2 YSYEKL, per germline. V trimming: 1 base; J trimming: 2 bases; junction bases outside the gene matches: 12. The CDR3 spans 20 residues. Here the CDR3 reads CASSQGWQGGLADNTGELFF. The DNA for the CDR3 is TGCGCCAGCAGCCAAGGTTGGCAGGGGGGACTAGCGGACAACACCGGGGAGCTGTTTTTT.

The V call is TRBV30, the J call TRBJ1-2; TRBD1 aligns across 9 bases. With 4 bases clipped from V and 1 base from J, the junction kept 4 bases outside the gene matches. The CDR3 covers 14 residues. CDR1 and CDR2 from the germline V gene are GTSNPN and SVGIG (reference sequence). This CDR3 reads CAWTGTGNNYGYTF. The DNA of the CDR3 is TGTGCCTGGACGGGGACAGGGAATAACTATGGCTACACCTTC.

The chain links TRBV6-1 to TRBJ2-3, with D unclear. Trimming removed 0 bases at V and 4 bases at J, with 17 bases between. Germline-derived CDR1 and CDR2 are MNHNS and SASEGT. The CDR3 is made up of 17 amino acids. This chain's CDR3 is CASSEALELTSADTQYF. The CDR3 DNA sequence: TGTGCCAGCAGTGAAGCTCTTGAGTTAACTTCCGCAGATACGCAGTATTTT.

The chain recombines TRBV6-5 with TRBJ1-2; the D is unclear. Germline V gene data show CDR1 as MNHEY and CDR2 as SVGAGI. V was shortened by 2 bases and J by 6 bases, with 10 bases between the two germline ends. This CDR3 is built from 13 residues. DNA for the CDR3: TGTGCCAGCAGTTACAGGGAGATGGATGGCTACACCTTC. Encoded protein: CASSYREMDGYTF.

This chain links TRBV19 with TRBJ1-5; D is perhaps TRBD1 (5 bases). Between the trimmed V and J ends, which lost 3 bases and 6 bases, there was a span of 12 bases. This CDR3 is built from 14 residues. CDR1 is LNHDA and CDR2 is SQIVND in the germline V gene (reference sequence). For the CDR3, the DNA is TGTGCCAGTAGTATGAGGACAAAGGGTCAGCCCCAGCATTTT. Its protein is CASSMRTKGQPQHF.

This clone appeared once. The chain couples TRBV5-6 to TRBJ1-4; D is perhaps TRBD1 (6 bases). The CDR3 runs 16 residues. The germline gives CDR1 SGHDT, CDR2 YYEEEE. The V end was cut by 4 bases, the J end by 4 bases, with 17 bases between. The CDR3 coding sequence is TGTGCCAGCAGCGCCTTCTACAGGGCGGGTAATGAAAAACTGTTTTTT. Translated, it gives CASSAFYRAGNEKLFF.

The V and J genes are TRBV5-1 and TRBJ1-4; D perhaps matches TRBD1 (6 bases). Germline V CDR1 and CDR2: SGHRS, YFSETQ. The CDR3 spans 16 residues. Trimming removed 1 base from V and 0 bases from J, with 10 bases in between. The CDR3 bases are TGCGCCAGCAGCTTGATGGGACACCCAACTAATGAAAAACTGTTTTTT. It specifies CASSLMGHPTNEKLFF.

This chain connects TRBV19 to TRBJ1-2; D is unclear. In germline, CDR1 is LNHDA, CDR2 SQIVND (reference sequence). V lost 5 bases and J 0 bases, leaving 13 bases between the germline ends. The CDR3 extends over 15 amino acids. The CDR3 nucleotides read TGTGCCAGTAGTGCCCGAGAAAGCCCTAACTATGGCTACACCTTC. It encodes CASSARESPNYGYTF.

The V gene is TRBV11-2, the J gene TRBJ2-1; tentatively, D is TRBD2 (6 bases). This CDR3 is 13 amino acids long. Germline-derived CDR1 and CDR2 are SGHAT and FQNNGV. The V end lost 2 bases, the J end lost 10 bases, and 12 bases lay between the germline ends. This CDR3 is CASSLSSLAEQFF. CDR3 nucleotides: TGTGCCAGCAGCTTAAGTAGCCTAGCGGAGCAGTTCTTC.

The rearrangement uses TRBV4-3 and TRBJ1-2; D uncertain. Germline V gene sequence: CDR1 LGHNA, CDR2 YSLEER. The CDR3 covers 16 residues. V gave up 0 bases and J gave up 5 bases, with 16 bases separating them. CDR3 residues: CASSQDRSEGGYGYTF. The CDR3, as DNA: TGCGCCAGCAGCCAAGATCGGAGCGAGGGAGGGTATGGCTACACCTTC.

The rearrangement uses TRBV6-5 and TRBJ2-3; D possibly corresponds to TRBD2 (6 bases). With 4 bases removed from V and 1 base from J, the gap between germline ends came to 12 bases. Germline V gene sequence: CDR1 MNHEY, CDR2 SVGAGI. CDR3 length: 15 residues. The DNA of the CDR3 is TGTGCCAGCAGTTTCCGGGACTCAGGCACAGATACGCAGTATTTT. This codes for CASSFRDSGTDTQYF.

CDR3 protein: CASSARGSEAFF. In DNA form, the CDR3 reads TGTGCCAGTAGTGCTAGGGGATCTGAAGCTTTCTTT. The chain carries TRBV19 and TRBJ1-1; possible D gene TRBD1, 5 bases. V was shortened by 5 bases and J by 6 bases, with 10 bases between the two germline ends. The CDR3 runs 12 residues. In germline, CDR1 is LNHDA, CDR2 SQIVND (reference sequence).

The chain has TRBV28 and TRBJ2-7; a weak D match, TRBD2 (5 bases). The CDR3 is 13 residues long. V lost 2 bases to trimming and J lost 7 bases, with 12 bases between them. Germline loops: CDR1 MDHEN, CDR2 SYDVKM. The CDR3 coding sequence is TGTGCCAGCAGTTTAGTGACCCCGGGGGAGCAGTACTTC. Protein: CASSLVTPGEQYF.

Concerning this clone: One end of the junction varies from germline; a read error may be responsible. Other DNA sequences within the sample encode an identical CDR3. V and J are TRBV5-6 and TRBJ1-6; 9 nucleotides agree with TRBD1. CDR3 size: 17 residues. The germline gives CDR1 SGHDT, CDR2 YYEEEE. The CDR3 is CASSLTGGLFYNSPLHF. CDR3 sequence (DNA): TGTGCCAGCAGCTTAACAGGGGGCCTTTTCTATAATTCCCCCCTCCACTTT. Full variable domain (missing parts from reference TRBV5-6 and TRBJ1-6): DAGVTQSPTHLIKTRGQQVTLRCSPKSGHDTVSWYQQALGQGPQFIFQYYEEEERQRGNFPDRFSGHQFPNYSSELNVNALLLGDSALYLCASSLTGGLFYNSPLHFGNGTRLTVT.

The chain combines TRBV7-2 with TRBJ2-6, with 9 bases matching TRBD1. Germline assignment: CDR1 SGHTA and CDR2 FQGNSA. V dropped 5 bases and J dropped 4; count of bases not matched to a gene: 12. The CDR3 loop spans 18 amino acids. The CDR3 bases are TGTGCCAGCAGCCCAAACAGGGGGCTTACAGTGGGGGCCAACGTCCTGACTTTC. Protein product: CASSPNRGLTVGANVLTF.

This chain joins TRBV2 and TRBJ2-1, with 8 nucleotides matching TRBD2. Looked up from germline, CDR1 is SNHLY and CDR2 is FYNNEI. The length of the CDR3 is 16 residues. V lost 6 bases and J lost 6; bases outside the gene matches: 13. CDR3 nucleotide sequence: TGTGCCAGCAGGGCCCAGCGGGAGATAAGTAGCAATGAGCAGTTCTTC. Protein product: CASRAQREISSNEQFF.

V gene TRBV18 combines with J gene TRBJ2-5, with D perhaps TRBD1 (6 bases). Trimming stripped 4 bases from V and 3 bases from J, with 12 bases between. The germline V gene encodes CDR1 KGHSH and CDR2 LQKENI. The CDR3 length is 14 residues. The CDR3 loop reads CASSHSGVEETQYF. The CDR3 DNA is TGTGCCAGCTCACATTCAGGGGTTGAAGAGACCCAGTACTTC.

This clone has a single count. V is TRBV30 and J is TRBJ1-6, with D perhaps TRBD1 (5 bases). This CDR3 comprises 13 residues. Between the trimmed V and J ends, which lost 5 bases and 9 bases, there was a span of 14 bases. Germline CDR1 and CDR2: GTSNPN and SVGIG (reference sequence). The CDR3 is CAWAQDQSSPLHF. The CDR3 DNA reads TGTGCCTGGGCACAGGACCAAAGTTCACCCCTCCACTTT. The variable domain in full, with the rest retrieved from reference TRBV30 and TRBJ1-6, is SQTIHQWPATLVQPVGSPLSLECTVEGTSNPNLYWYRQAAGRGLQLLFYSVGIGQISSEVPQNLSASRPQDRQFILSSKKLLLSDSGFYLCAWAQDQSSPLHFGNGTRLTVT.

J is TRBJ1-5 and V is TRBV5-6; D might be TRBD1 (6 bases). The CDR3 covers 15 residues. Germline V gene lookup returns CDR1 SGHDT and CDR2 YYEEEE. Trimming took 1 base from V and 0 from J, leaving 8 bases between them. CDR3 sequence reads: CASSLKGHSNQPQHF. CDR3 sequence (DNA): TGTGCCAGCAGCTTGAAGGGACATAGCAATCAGCCCCAGCATTTT. Looking up the rest from reference TRBV5-6 and TRBJ1-5 gives the full variable domain: DAGVTQSPTHLIKTRGQQVTLRCSPKSGHDTVSWYQQALGQGPQFIFQYYEEEERQRGNFPDRFSGHQFPNYSSELNVNALLLGDSALYLCASSLKGHSNQPQHFGDGTRLSIL.

The chain uses TRBV19 and TRBJ1-5, with 7 bases matching TRBD1. The junction had 2 bases not matched to a gene; V was cut back by 4 bases and J by 2 bases. The CDR3 sequence is 14 residues long. Germline CDR1 is LNHDA and CDR2 is SQIVND (reference sequence). The CDR3 DNA sequence: TGTGCCAGTAGTACAGGACAGGGCAATCAGCCCCAGCATTTT. It yields the protein CASSTGQGNQPQHF.

This clone was detected once. V usage is TRBV30 and J usage is TRBJ2-7; possible D gene TRBD1, 5 bases. This CDR3 is 12 amino acids long. The V gene lost 4 bases and the J gene lost 2 bases, with 9 bases spanning the gap. Germline values: CDR1 GTSNPN, CDR2 SVGIG (reference sequence). The CDR3 loop reads CAWTETAYEQYF. DNA for the CDR3: TGTGCCTGGACCGAGACAGCCTACGAGCAGTACTTC. The complete variable domain, with remaining parts taken from reference TRBV30 and TRBJ2-7, reads SQTIHQWPATLVQPVGSPLSLECTVEGTSNPNLYWYRQAAGRGLQLLFYSVGIGQISSEVPQNLSASRPQDRQFILSSKKLLLSDSGFYLCAWTETAYEQYFGPGTRLTVT.

This clone was counted between two and nine times. The chain combines TRBV7-8 with TRBJ2-3; a possible D gene is TRBD1 (5 bases). Per germline, CDR1 SGHVS and CDR2 FQNEAQ. Trimming shortened V by 3 bases and J by 0 bases, and 13 bases separated the two germline ends. The CDR3 consists of 16 residues. As DNA, the CDR3 is TGTGCCAGCAGCTTGGGGCGGTTTATAAGCACAGATACGCAGTATTTT. Translated, it gives CASSLGRFISTDTQYF.